Given below is one T cell receptor (beta chain) in context. Its target is not known. Quantitative molecular-barcoded 5'-RACE generated the TCR beta libraries. TCRdb reanalysed the 5' RACE reads using MiXCR and keeps one entry per CDR3 protein. Of roughly 230,000 distinct CDR3 sequences in the sample, under 8.5% were seen once. With 0 bases clipped from V and 2 bases from J, the junction kept 2 bases outside the gene matches. This CDR3 spans 16 amino acids. The V gene's germline CDR1 is SGHTA and CDR2 FQGNSA. This sample is drawn from a study of CD8 T cells in ankylosing spondylitis. Study-wide results and caveats: Enrichment of disease-linked clones was reportedly significant in matched ankylosing spondylitis synovial fluid. Relatively scarce in peripheral blood, disease-linked clones were CD8+. Within ankylosing spondylitis blood, a TCR beta motif made up of under 10 highly homologous variants appeared to be characteristic.

The genes are TRBV7-2 and TRBJ2-7; 12 positions match TRBD2. Input material: blood, either unsorted or a sorted T cell fraction (not recorded which). The TCR was taken from a female donor with ankylosing spondylitis or in good health (not recorded which). CDR3 in amino acids: CASSLALAGGAYEQYF. CDR3 coding DNA: TGTGCCAGCAGCTTAGCCCTAGCGGGAGGGGCCTACGAGCAGTACTTC.